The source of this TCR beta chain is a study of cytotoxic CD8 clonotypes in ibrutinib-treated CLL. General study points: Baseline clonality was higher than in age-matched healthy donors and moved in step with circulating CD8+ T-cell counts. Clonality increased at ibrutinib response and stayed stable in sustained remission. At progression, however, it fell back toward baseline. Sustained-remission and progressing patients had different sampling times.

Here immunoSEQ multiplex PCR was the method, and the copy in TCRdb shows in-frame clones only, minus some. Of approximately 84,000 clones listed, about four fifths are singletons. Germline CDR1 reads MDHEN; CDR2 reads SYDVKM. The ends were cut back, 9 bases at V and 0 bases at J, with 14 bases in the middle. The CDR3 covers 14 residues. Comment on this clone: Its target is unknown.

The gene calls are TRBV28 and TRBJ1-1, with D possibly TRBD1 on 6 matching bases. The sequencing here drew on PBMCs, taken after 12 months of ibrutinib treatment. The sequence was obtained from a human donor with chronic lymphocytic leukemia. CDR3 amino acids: CASNRGDMNTEAFF. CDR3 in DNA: TGTGCCAGTAACCGAGGGGACATGAACACTGAAGCTTTCTTT.